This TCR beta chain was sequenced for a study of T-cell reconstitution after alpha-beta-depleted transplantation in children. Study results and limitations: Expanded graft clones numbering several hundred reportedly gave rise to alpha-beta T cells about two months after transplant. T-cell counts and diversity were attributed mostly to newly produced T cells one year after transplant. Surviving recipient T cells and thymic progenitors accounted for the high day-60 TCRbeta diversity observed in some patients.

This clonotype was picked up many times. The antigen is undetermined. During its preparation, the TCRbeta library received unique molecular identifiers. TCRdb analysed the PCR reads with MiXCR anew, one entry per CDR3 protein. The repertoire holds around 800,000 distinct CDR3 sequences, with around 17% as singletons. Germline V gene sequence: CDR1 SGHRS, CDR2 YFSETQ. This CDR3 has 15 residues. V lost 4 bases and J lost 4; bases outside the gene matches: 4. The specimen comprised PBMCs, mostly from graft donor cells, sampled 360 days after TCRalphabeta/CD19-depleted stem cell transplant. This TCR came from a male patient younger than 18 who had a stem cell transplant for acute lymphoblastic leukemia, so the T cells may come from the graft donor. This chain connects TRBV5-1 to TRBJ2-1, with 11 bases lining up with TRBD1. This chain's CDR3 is CASSARDRGYNEQFF. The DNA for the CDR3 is TGCGCCAGCAGCGCCCGGGACAGGGGGTACAATGAGCAGTTCTTC. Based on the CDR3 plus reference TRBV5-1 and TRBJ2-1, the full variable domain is KAGVTQTPRYLIKTRGQQVTLSCSPISGHRSVSWYQQTPGQGLQFLFEYFSETQRNKGNFPGRFSGRQFSNSRSEMNVSTLELGDSALYLCASSARDRGYNEQFFGPGTRLTVL.